This T cell receptor (beta chain) was captured by sequencing in a study of vaccination and CD4 T cells after COVID-19. Points on this clonotype: Its antigen is undetermined.

Stated treatment: roughly 10-day PBMC culture with coronavirus spike peptide pools or control peptides (ViraFEST assay). Sequencing of the DNA from cultured CD4+ T cells was carried out with the Oncomine TCR Beta short-read assay. Each CDR3 protein is one row after TCRdb ran MiXCR on the PCR reads. Here the sample spans roughly 13,000 distinct CDR3 sequences, approximately 56% being singletons. This CDR3 is 13 amino acids long. V shed 7 bases and J 6 bases; nucleotides not matched to a gene: 5. Germline CDR1 and CDR2: SEHNR and FQNEAQ (reference sequence). V usage is TRBV7-9 and J usage is TRBJ1-4; TRBD1 matches 7 bases. Material for sequencing was CD4+ T cells from blood, cultured in vitro. The TCR originated in a human donor who had recovered from COVID-19. CDR3 DNA: TGTGCCAGCACGACAGGGTCGGATGAAAAACTGTTTTTT. This sequence encodes CASTTGSDEKLFF.